The clone carrying this T cell receptor (beta chain) was found a few times. Its cognate antigen is unknown. This specimen belongs to a study of beta chain features in type 1 diabetes. Every bit of the isolated RNA underwent reverse transcription, so sequencing read expressed TCRB transcripts. Naive, central memory and regulatory T cell samples averaged approximately 3.9 million immunoSEQ reads each. Clones were sequenced by immunoSEQ multiplex PCR, and TCRdb holds only the in-frame ones, with some missing. The repertoire has about 160,000 clones, approximately 8.4% of them found once; the top ten carry approximately 0.5%. Study-level findings and limits: In all four CD4+ subsets, TCRB CDR3 length was significantly, moderately reduced in type 1 diabetes.

All of the sorted populations showed purity greater than 95%. The V and J ends lost 8 bases and 2 bases respectively, with 9 bases between them. This CDR3 has 11 residues. Germline V gene data show CDR1 as GTSNPN and CDR2 as SVGIG (reference sequence). The sequence derives from a man aged 18 to 30 with type 1 diabetes. The chain carries TRBV30 and TRBJ1-2, with D hard to call. Sample: central memory CD4+ T cells from blood. This CDR3 reads CAHGRNYGYTF. The CDR3 DNA sequence: TGTGCCCACGGTCGGAACTATGGCTACACCTTC.